The sequence of this TCR beta chain was determined in a study of blood T cells in healthy people across ages. The CDR3 extends over 15 amino acids. Per the germline V gene, CDR1 is SGHAT and CDR2 is FQNNGV. The V and J ends lost 5 bases and 5 bases respectively, with 16 bases between them. Next came a second PCR, run for about 6 to 12 cycles, which used a sample-barcoded 5' primer along with a J-beta primer mix. TCRdb itself ran the 5' RACE reads through MiXCR, one entry per CDR3 protein. The data hold about 1.8 million distinct CDR3 sequences, with about 49% observed a single time. Sequenced: blood. The clonotype comes from a woman in her forties in good health. The chain links TRBV11-2 to TRBJ2-1; perhaps TRBD2 as D (7 bases). In DNA, the CDR3 is TGTGCCAGCAGCCCCTTGGGGGGGCCAGACAATGAGCAGTTCTTC. It is translated as CASSPLGGPDNEQFF.